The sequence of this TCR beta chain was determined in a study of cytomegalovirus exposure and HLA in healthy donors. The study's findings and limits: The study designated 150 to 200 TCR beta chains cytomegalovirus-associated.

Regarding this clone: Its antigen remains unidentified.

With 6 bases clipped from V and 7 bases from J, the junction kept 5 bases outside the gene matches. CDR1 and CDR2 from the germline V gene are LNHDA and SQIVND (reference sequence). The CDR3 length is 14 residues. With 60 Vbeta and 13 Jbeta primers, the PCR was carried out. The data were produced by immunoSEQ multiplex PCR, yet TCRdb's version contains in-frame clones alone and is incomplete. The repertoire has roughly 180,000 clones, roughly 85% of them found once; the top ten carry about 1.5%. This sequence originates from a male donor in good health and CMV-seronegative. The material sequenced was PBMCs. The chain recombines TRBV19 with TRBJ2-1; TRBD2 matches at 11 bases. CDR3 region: CASRLAGVRNEQFF. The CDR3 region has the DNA TGTGCCAGTAGACTAGCGGGAGTTCGGAATGAGCAGTTCTTC.